This is a list of T cell receptor beta chains from one sample in a study of T cells after yellow fever vaccination. TCRdb passed the 5' RACE reads through MiXCR, listing each CDR3 protein once. The data show some 500,000 distinct CDR3 sequences, roughly 14% seen once. Here the sequenced sample was PBMCs, taken on the day of the yellow fever booster vaccination. These receptors were obtained from a man aged 25 to 40 who received the YFV17D yellow fever vaccine. Each CDR3 is given with its conserved first and last residue. A D gene is named only where the DNA matches it firmly. Part of the rows lack a size; the others show once, few, many or a class for expanded clones.

>TRBJ1-2|.|TRBV20-1|.
TGCAGTGCTAAAAGGGGAGGAGGAGACTATGGCTACACCTTC
CSAKRGGGDYGYTF
>TRBJ2-7|.|TRBV20-1|few
TGCAGTGCTAGAGGGGGGCTTGGCTACGAGCAGTACTTC
CSARGGLGYEQYF
>TRBJ1-5|TRBD1|TRBV24-1|few
TGTGCCACCAGTGATCCCAGACAGGGTTCTTTACAGCCCCAGCATTTT
CATSDPRQGSLQPQHF
>TRBJ2-3|.|TRBV15|.
TGTGCCACCAGCAGGGGTAGCGCCCCTAGCACAGATACGCAGTATTTT
CATSRGSAPSTDTQYF
>TRBJ1-1|.|TRBV7-9|.
TGTGCCAGCAGCTTAAGGGCGGCTAGAGAAGCTTTCTTT
CASSLRAAREAFF
>TRBJ2-1|TRBD2|TRBV20-1|few
TGCAGTGCTAGCGGGGGACTAGCGAAGAAAAATGAGCAGTTCTTC
CSASGGLAKKNEQFF
>TRBJ2-1|.|TRBV29-1|.
TGCAGCTCTGCGGAGGACTTTTACAATGAGCAGTTCTTC
CSSAEDFYNEQFF
>TRBJ1-5|.|TRBV6-2/TRBV6-3|.
TGTGCCAGCAGTTTCACAGGGCCTCAGCCCCAGCATTTT
CASSFTGPQPQHF
>TRBJ2-3|TRBD2|TRBV24-1|many
TGTGCCACCAGTCTGACTAGCGGGAAATCCACAGATACGCAGTATTTT
CATSLTSGKSTDTQYF
>TRBJ2-5|.|TRBV20-1|many
TGCAGTGCCCCGACTCCAGGGTGGAGACAAGAGACCCAGTACTTC
CSAPTPGWRQETQYF
>TRBJ2-7|.|TRBV7-2|.
TGTGCCAGCAGTTTCCCCGGCAGCGAGCAGTACTTC
CASSFPGSEQYF
>TRBJ2-2|TRBD2|TRBV12-3/TRBV12-4|.
TGTGCCAGCAGTTTAGCGTATAGGTGGGGACTAGAAGGCTCTCGTAGCACCGGGGAGCTGTTTTTT
CASSLAYRWGLEGSRSTGELFF
>TRBJ2-5|.|TRBV19|few
TGTGCCAGTAGTATTGGGGGATATCAAGAGACCCAGTACTTC
CASSIGGYQETQYF
>TRBJ1-2|TRBD1|TRBV7-9|few
TGTGCCAGCAGCTTTGGGGCCACAGGGGACTACACCTTC
CASSFGATGDYTF
>TRBJ2-3|TRBD1|TRBV5-4|.
TGTGCCAGCAGCTCACAGGGGAGCACAGATACGCAGTATTTT
CASSSQGSTDTQYF
>TRBJ2-1|TRBD2|TRBV7-9|.
TGTGCCAGCAGCCCTCGGGGGGGACCGGGACCCTTC
CASSPRGGPGPF
>TRBJ2-2|TRBD2|TRBV5-1|.
TGCGCCAGCAGCTTGGCGGGAGGTTCGAACACCGGGGAGCTGTTTTTT
CASSLAGGSNTGELFF
>TRBJ2-3|.|TRBV20-1|.
TGCAGTGCTAGAGTTGGGGCGAAAGATACGCAGTATTTT
CSARVGAKDTQYF
>TRBJ2-2|.|TRBV5-1|few
TGCGCCAGCAGCCCCCCTGACGCCAGGGCGGGAATAGGCACCGGGGAGCTGTTTTTT
CASSPPDARAGIGTGELFF
>TRBJ2-3|.|TRBV30|few
TGTGCCTGGACTACGGGCCCCCCCGAGGGGCAGTATTTT
CAWTTGPPEGQYF
>TRBJ2-3|.|TRBV4-3|.
TGCGCCAGCAGGACCGGGGGCTGGAGAACGCGACAAGATACGCAGTATTTT
CASRTGGWRTRQDTQYF
>TRBJ2-1|.|TRBV3-1|few
TGTGCCAGCAGCCCCGGCGGCACCTCCTACAATGAGCAGTTCTTC
CASSPGGTSYNEQFF
>TRBJ1-2|.|TRBV19|.
TGTGCCAGTAGTATGTGGAACTATGGCTACACCTTC
CASSMWNYGYTF
>TRBJ1-6|.|TRBV6-1|few
TGTGCCAGCAGCTTTGGACCCCCCCTCTCACCCCTCCACTTT
CASSFGPPLSPLHF
>TRBJ2-7|.|TRBV14|once
TGTGCCAGCAGCCTCGTGGCGAGGGGAAAATACGAGCAGTACTTC
CASSLVARGKYEQYF
>TRBJ2-7|TRBD2|TRBV10-2|few
TGCGCCAGTATGGCCGGGACTAGCAGTTTCTACGAGCAGTACTTC
CASMAGTSSFYEQYF
>TRBJ2-7|.|TRBV14|.
TGTGCCAGCAGCCACTCCGGGGCCCGGTCCTACGAGCAGTACTTC
CASSHSGARSYEQYF
>TRBJ2-7|.|TRBV27|.
TGTGCCAAGGATCCCCGCGCGGCAAGCTCCTACGAGCAGTACTTC
CAKDPRAASSYEQYF
>TRBJ2-2|.|TRBV7-9|.
TGTGCCGCACCGGCGGGGCTAGCAGCGAACACCGGGGAGCTGTTTTTT
CAAPAGLAANTGELFF
>TRBJ2-1|.|TRBV5-4|many
TGTGCCAGCAGCTTGGTGGGCAGGAAGGTAGATGAGCAGTTCTTC
CASSLVGRKVDEQFF
>TRBJ2-3|.|TRBV6-2/TRBV6-3|few
TGTGCCAGCAGGGGAGGCTGGGGGGAGCAGTATTTT
CASRGGWGEQYF
>TRBJ2-2|.|TRBV24-1|few
TGTGCCACCAGTGTCTGGGGGGACGCCACCGGGGAGCTGTTTTTT
CATSVWGDATGELFF
>TRBJ2-2|.|TRBV3-1|.
TGTGCCAGCAGCCAAACCTTGGGGGAGCTGTTTTTT
CASSQTLGELFF
>TRBJ2-1|.|TRBV29-1|few
TGCAGCGTTCAGGAATACAATGAGCAGTTCTTC
CSVQEYNEQFF
>TRBJ2-2|.|TRBV7-9|.
TGTGCCAGCAGCTTAGAGTCAGGGTGGAGCGCCGGGGAGCTGTTTTTT
CASSLESGWSAGELFF
>TRBJ2-1|.|TRBV5-1|many
TGCGCCAGCAGCTCCGGGTCATCGAGCTCCTACAATGAGCAGTTCTTC
CASSSGSSSSYNEQFF
>TRBJ2-7|TRBD1|TRBV28|few
TGTGCCAGCAGCCGCGGACAGGGGGCTGGGGAGCAGTACTTC
CASSRGQGAGEQYF
>TRBJ2-4|.|TRBV23-1|few
TGCGCCAACACCACTCCAATTCAGTACTTC
CANTTPIQYF
>TRBJ2-7|.|TRBV20-1|few
TGCAGTGCTAGGGGCCAGGGGATTAGGGACGAGCAGTACTTC
CSARGQGIRDEQYF
>TRBJ2-2|.|TRBV19|.
TGTGCCAGTACCCCCTTTATAGGTTCCGGGGAGCTGTTTTTT
CASTPFIGSGELFF
>TRBJ2-2|TRBD2|TRBV7-7|many
TGTGCTAGCGGGGGGCCGGCCCGCCCCGGGGAGCTGTTTTTT
CASGGPARPGELFF
>TRBJ2-3|.|TRBV6-5|.
TGTGCCAGCAGGCCAAGTCCAGATACGCAGTATTTT
CASRPSPDTQYF
>TRBJ2-1|TRBD2|TRBV6-5|few
TGTGCCAGCAGTTACTCGTTTCCTAGCGGGGGGAATGAGCAGTTCTTC
CASSYSFPSGGNEQFF